This T cell receptor (beta chain) emerged from a study of beta chain features in type 1 diabetes. Every bit of the isolated RNA underwent reverse transcription, so sequencing read expressed TCRB transcripts. Mean read depth for naive, central memory and regulatory T cell samples was 3.5 million to 4.5 million reads. Using immunoSEQ multiplex PCR, the repertoire was profiled, and TCRdb retains in-frame clones only, with some absent. The data contain hundreds of thousands of clones, roughly 12% of them singletons. CD45RO/CCR7/CD25/CD127/CD95/CD27 staining was used to isolate CD4+ naive, central memory, regulatory and stem cell-like memory cells by sorting. Over 95% purity was reached by all sorted populations. Points on this clone: Its antigen remains unknown.

CDR1 is MDHEN and CDR2 is SYDVKM in the germline V gene. V trimming: 5 bases; J trimming: 5 bases; junction bases outside the gene matches: 6. This CDR3 comprises 14 residues. Overall study results and limits: For type 1 diabetes patients, VDJ junctions showed fewer insertions and more deletions.

The rearrangement joins TRBV28 to TRBJ2-7; 10 bases match TRBD1. What was sequenced was naive CD4+ T cells from blood. This TCR derives from a man younger than 35 in good health. The CDR3 DNA reads as TGTGCCAGCAGTCCTCGACAGGGGGCGAACGAGCAGTACTTC. The encoded protein is CASSPRQGANEQYF.